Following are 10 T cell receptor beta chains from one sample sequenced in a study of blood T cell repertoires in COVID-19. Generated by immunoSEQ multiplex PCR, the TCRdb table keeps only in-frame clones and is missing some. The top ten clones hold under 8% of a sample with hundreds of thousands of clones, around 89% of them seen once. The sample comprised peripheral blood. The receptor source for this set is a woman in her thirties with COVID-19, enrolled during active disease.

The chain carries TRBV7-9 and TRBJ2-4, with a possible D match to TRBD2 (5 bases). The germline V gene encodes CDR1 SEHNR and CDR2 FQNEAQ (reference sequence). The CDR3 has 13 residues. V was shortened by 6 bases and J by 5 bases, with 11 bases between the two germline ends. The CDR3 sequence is CASSRAGENIQYF. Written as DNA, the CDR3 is TGTGCCAGCAGTAGGGCGGGCGAAAACATTCAGTACTTC.

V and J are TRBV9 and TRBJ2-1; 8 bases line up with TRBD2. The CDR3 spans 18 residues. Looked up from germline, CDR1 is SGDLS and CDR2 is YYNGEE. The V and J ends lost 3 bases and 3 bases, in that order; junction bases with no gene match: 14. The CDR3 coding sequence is TGTGCCAGCAGCGGAGATCCCAGCGGGGGTTTCCTCTACAATGAGCAGTTCTTC. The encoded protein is CASSGDPSGGFLYNEQFF.

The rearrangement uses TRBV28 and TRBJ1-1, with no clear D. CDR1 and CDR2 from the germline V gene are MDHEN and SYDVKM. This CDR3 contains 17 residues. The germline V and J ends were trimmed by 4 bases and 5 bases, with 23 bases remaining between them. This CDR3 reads CASSSAALGGLRTEAFF. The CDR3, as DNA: TGTGCCAGCAGTTCGGCGGCCCTGGGTGGGTTGCGGACTGAAGCTTTCTTT.

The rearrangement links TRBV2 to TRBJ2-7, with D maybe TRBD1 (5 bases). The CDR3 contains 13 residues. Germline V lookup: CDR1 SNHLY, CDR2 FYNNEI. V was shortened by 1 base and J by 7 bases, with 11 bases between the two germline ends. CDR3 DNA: TGTGCCAGCAGTGAAGTCCAGGGCTGGGAGCAGTACGTC. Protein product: CASSEVQGWEQYV.

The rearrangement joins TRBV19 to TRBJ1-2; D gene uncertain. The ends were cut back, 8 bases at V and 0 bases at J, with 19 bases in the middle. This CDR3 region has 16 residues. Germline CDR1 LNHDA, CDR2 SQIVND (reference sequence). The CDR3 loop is CASGFRRALTNYGYTF. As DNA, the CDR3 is TGTGCCAGTGGATTTCGGAGGGCCCTGACTAACTATGGCTACACCTTC.

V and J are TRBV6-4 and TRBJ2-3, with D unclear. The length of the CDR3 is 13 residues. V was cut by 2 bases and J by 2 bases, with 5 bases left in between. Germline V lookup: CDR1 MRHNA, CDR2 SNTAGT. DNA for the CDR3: TGTGCCAGCAGTGACCAAGCCACAGATACGCAGTATTTT. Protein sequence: CASSDQATDTQYF.

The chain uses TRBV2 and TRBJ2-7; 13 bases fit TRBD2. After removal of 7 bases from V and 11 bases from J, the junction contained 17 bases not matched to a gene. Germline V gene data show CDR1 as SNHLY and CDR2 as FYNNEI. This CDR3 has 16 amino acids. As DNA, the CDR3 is TGTGCCAGCAACCCAGGGACAGGACTAGCGGGAGCCACGGAGTACGTC. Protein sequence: CASNPGTGLAGATEYV.

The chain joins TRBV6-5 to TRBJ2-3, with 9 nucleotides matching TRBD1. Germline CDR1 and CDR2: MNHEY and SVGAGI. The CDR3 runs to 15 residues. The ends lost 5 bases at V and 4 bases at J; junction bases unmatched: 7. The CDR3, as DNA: TGTGCCAGCAGTATCCGGGACAGGGTCGCAGATACGCAGTATTTT. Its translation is CASSIRDRVADTQYF.

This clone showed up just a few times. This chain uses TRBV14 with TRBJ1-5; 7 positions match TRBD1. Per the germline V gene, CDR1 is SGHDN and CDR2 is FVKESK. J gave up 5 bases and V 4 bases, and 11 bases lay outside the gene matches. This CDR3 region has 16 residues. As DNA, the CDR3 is TGTGCCAGCAGCCCTCCCCCACAAGGGGGCGATCAGCCCCAGCATTTT. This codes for CASSPPPQGGDQPQHF.

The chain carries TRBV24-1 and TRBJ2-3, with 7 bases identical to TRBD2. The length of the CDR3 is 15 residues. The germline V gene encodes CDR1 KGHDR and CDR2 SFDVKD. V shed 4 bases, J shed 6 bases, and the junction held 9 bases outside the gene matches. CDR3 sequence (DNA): TGTGCCACCAGTGAGTCCCAGCGGGGTCGGGATACGCAGTATTTT. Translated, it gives CATSESQRGRDTQYF.